Listed here is a single T cell receptor (beta chain). Its target is not known. This sample was included in a study of T cell responses to AZD1222 COVID-19 vaccine. Study-wide points: Nearly half of spike-specific TCRs reportedly go after variant regions that carry no mutations.

Libraries were prepared by immunoSEQ multiplex PCR; TCRdb keeps only in-frame clonotypes and omits some of them. The sample contains approximately 150,000 clones, 89% of which appear only once. The sequenced sample was peripheral blood, obtained 28 days after the second AZD1222 dose. This TCR was recovered from an adult who received the AZD1222 COVID-19 vaccine.

CDR3 coding DNA: TGTGCCAGCAGCCCCTCGGACAGGGGCAATCAGCCCCAGCATTTT. It specifies CASSPSDRGNQPQHF. The chain couples TRBV28 to TRBJ1-5; 8 bases map to TRBD1. Per the germline V gene, CDR1 is MDHEN and CDR2 is SYDVKM. The length of the CDR3 is 15 residues. The V and J ends lost 6 bases and 2 bases, in that order; junction bases with no gene match: 6.